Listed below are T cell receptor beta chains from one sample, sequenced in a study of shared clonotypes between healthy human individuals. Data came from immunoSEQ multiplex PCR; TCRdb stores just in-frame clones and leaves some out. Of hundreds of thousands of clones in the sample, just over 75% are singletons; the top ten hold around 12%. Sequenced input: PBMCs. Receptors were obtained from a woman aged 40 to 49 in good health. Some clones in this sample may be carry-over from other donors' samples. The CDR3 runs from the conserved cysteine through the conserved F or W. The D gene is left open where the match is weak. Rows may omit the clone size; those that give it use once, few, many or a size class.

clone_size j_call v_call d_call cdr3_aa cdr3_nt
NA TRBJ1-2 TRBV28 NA CASTAPGAGMDYGYTF TGTGCCAGCACCGCTCCGGGCGCAGGGATGGACTATGGCTACACCTTC
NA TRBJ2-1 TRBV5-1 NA CASSLQGSYNEQFF TGCGCCAGCAGCTTGCAGGGGTCCTACAATGAGCAGTTCTTC
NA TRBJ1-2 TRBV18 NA CASSPLREGSAGYTF TGTGCCAGCTCACCCCTACGGGAGGGATCGGCTGGCTACACCTTC
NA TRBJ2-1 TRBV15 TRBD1 CATSQDRDYNEQFF TGTGCCACCAGTCAGGACAGGGATTACAATGAGCAGTTCTTC
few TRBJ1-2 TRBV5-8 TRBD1 CASSFHRDRGTPYGYTF TGTGCCAGCAGCTTCCATAGGGACAGGGGGACTCCCTATGGCTACACCTTC
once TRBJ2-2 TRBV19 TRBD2 CASSMRVSGWANTGELFF TGTGCCAGTAGTATGAGGGTTAGCGGGTGGGCGAACACCGGGGAGCTGTTTTTT
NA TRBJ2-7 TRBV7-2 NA CASSSRGGFEQYF TGTGCCAGCAGCTCCCGCGGGGGCTTCGAGCAGTACTTC
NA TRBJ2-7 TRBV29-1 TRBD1 CSVVVAGTGPTEQYF TGCAGCGTTGTGGTCGCCGGGACAGGGCCTACCGAGCAGTACTTC
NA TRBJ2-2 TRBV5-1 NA CASSLAFTPNTGELFF TGCGCCAGCAGCTTGGCCTTTACTCCGAACACCGGGGAGCTGTTTTTT
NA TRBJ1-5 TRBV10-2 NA CASSDRDQPQHF TGCGCCAGCAGTGATAGGGATCAGCCCCAGCATTTT
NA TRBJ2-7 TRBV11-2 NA CASSTGLFRSEQYF TGTGCCAGCAGTACGGGACTTTTTCGTTCGGAGCAGTACTTC
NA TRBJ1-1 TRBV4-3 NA CASSHDLGNTEAFF TGCGCCAGCAGCCACGACTTGGGGAACACTGAAGCTTTCTTT
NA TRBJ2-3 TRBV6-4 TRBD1 CASSGQATSTDTQYF TGTGCCAGCTCGGGACAGGCGACTAGCACAGATACGCAGTATTTT
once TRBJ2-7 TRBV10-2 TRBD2 CASRASGTYEQYF TGCGCCAGCAGGGCTAGCGGTACCTACGAGCAGTACTTC
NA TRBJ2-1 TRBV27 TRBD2 CASSFRTSNYNEQFF TGTGCCAGCAGTTTCCGGACTAGCAACTACAATGAGCAGTTCTTC
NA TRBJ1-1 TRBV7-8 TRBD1 CASSPRTGNTEAFF TGTGCCAGCAGCCCGAGGACAGGGAACACTGAAGCTTTCTTT
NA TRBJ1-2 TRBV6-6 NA CASRPQGLYGYTF TGTGCCAGCAGGCCACAGGGCCTCTATGGCTACACCTTC
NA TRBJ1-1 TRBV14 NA CASSRREYTNTEAFF TGTGCCAGCAGCCGAAGGGAGTACACGAACACTGAAGCTTTCTTT
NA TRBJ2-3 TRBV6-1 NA CASSEGADTQYF TGTGCCAGCAGTGAAGGAGCAGATACGCAGTATTTT
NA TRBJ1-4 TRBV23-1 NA CASSRSGGLEKLFF TGCGCCAGCAGTCGCAGCGGGGGGCTTGAAAAACTGTTTTTT
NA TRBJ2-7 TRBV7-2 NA CASSLVAPRLGAPYEQYF TGTGCCAGCAGCTTAGTGGCCCCCCGACTAGGAGCCCCCTACGAGCAGTACTTC
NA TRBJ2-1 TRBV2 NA CASSEYGPVDEQLF TGTGCCAGCAGTGAATACGGCCCCGTGGATGAGCAGCTCTTC
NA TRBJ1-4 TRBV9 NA CASSIGTDEKLFF TGTGCCAGCAGCATCGGGACGGATGAAAAACTGTTTTTT
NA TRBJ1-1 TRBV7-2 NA CASSLSRDGGGLAFF TGTGCCAGCAGCTTATCAAGGGACGGGGGGGGTCTTGCTTTCTTT
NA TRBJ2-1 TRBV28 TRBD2 CASRGTSVHNEQFF TGTGCCAGCAGGGGGACTAGCGTACACAATGAGCAGTTCTTC
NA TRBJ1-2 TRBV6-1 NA CASSAGGGYTF TGTGCCAGCAGTGCGGGGGGAGGCTACACCTTC
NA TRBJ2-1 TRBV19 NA CASTGSYNEQFF TGTGCCAGTACCGGGTCTTACAATGAGCAGTTCTTC
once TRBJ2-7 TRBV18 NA CASSPPGVYEQYF TGTGCCAGCTCACCACCGGGGGTATACGAGCAGTACTTC
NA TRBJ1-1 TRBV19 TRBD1 CASSTTQGAIRYTEAFF TGTGCCAGTAGTACAACCCAGGGGGCGATCCGATACACTGAAGCTTTCTTT
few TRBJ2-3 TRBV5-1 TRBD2 CASSLGDYTDTQYF TGCGCCAGCAGCTTGGGGGACTATACAGATACGCAGTATTTT
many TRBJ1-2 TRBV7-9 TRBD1 CASSRREGADGYTF TGTGCCAGCAGCCGCCGAGAGGGGGCTGATGGCTACACCTTC
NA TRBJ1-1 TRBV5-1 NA CASSLDSLNTEAFF TGCGCCAGCAGCTTGGACAGCTTGAACACTGAAGCTTTCTTT
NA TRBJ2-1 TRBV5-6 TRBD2 CASSLGGSGILKQFF TGTGCCAGCAGCTTGGGAGGTAGCGGGATTTTAAAGCAGTTCTTC
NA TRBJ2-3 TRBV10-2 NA CATGVPSTDTQYF TGCGCCACCGGGGTTCCTAGCACAGATACGCAGTATTTT
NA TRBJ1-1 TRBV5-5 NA CASSLSLPNTEAFF TGTGCCAGCAGCTTAAGCCTGCCTAACACTGAAGCTTTCTTT